These 7 T cell receptor beta chains were all obtained from the same sample, sequenced in a study of blood T cells in healthy people across ages. A second PCR of about 7 to 12 cycles used a sample-barcoded 5' primer and a J-beta primer mix. Each CDR3 protein is one row after TCRdb ran MiXCR on the 5' RACE reads. The table includes hundreds of thousands of distinct CDR3 sequences, 40% to 50% detected once. The sequencing input was blood. The receptors shown here come from a man at least 80 years old in good health.

The chain combines TRBV7-8 with TRBJ2-7; TRBD2 matches at 10 bases. Per the germline V gene, CDR1 is SGHVS and CDR2 is FQNEAQ. The CDR3 has 15 residues. The junction had 4 bases not matched to a gene; V was cut back by 1 base and J by 4 bases. The CDR3 loop reads CASSLVGTSDYEQYF. The DNA of the CDR3 is TGTGCCAGCAGCTTAGTAGGGACTAGCGATTACGAGCAGTACTTC.

This chain uses TRBV20-1 with TRBJ2-4, with unresolved D. The J call could be wrong; TRBJ2-7 is a better fit for the DNA end. Germline-derived CDR1 and CDR2 are DFQATT and SNEGSKA (reference sequence). The CDR3 is 15 residues long. This CDR3 reads CSARDRARLSYEQYF. The CDR3 DNA is TGCAGTGCTAGAGATAGAGCCAGACTCTCCTACGAGCAGTACTTC.

A few counts support this clonotype. The rearrangement joins TRBV7-2 to TRBJ2-7, with 8 bases identical to TRBD1. CDR3 size: 17 residues. The V segment lost 4 bases and the J segment 0 bases; nucleotides outside the gene matches: 11. CDR1 and CDR2 (germline): SGHTA, FQGNSA. The CDR3 is CASSSRSGQGRSYEQYF. CDR3 in DNA: TGTGCCAGCAGCTCCCGATCCGGACAGGGCCGCTCCTACGAGCAGTACTTC.

This clonotype has a count of ten or more. J is TRBJ2-5 and V is TRBV7-2; TRBD2 aligns across 7 bases. Germline V gives CDR1 SGHTA, CDR2 FQGNSA. The CDR3 totals 14 residues. V was clipped by 2 bases and J by 4 bases; unmatched bases: 4. This chain's CDR3 is CASSLNWEGETQYF. CDR3 nucleotides: TGTGCCAGCAGCTTAAACTGGGAGGGAGAGACCCAGTACTTC.

In its sample, this clonotype was seen a few times. The chain has TRBV7-2 and TRBJ2-1; weak D call: TRBD1 (6 bases). This CDR3 is built from 15 residues. Germline CDR1 is SGHTA and CDR2 is FQGNSA. Trimming left V 8 bases short and J 2 bases short, with 16 bases between. CDR3 protein: CASSRVGAPYNEQFF. The CDR3 coding sequence is TGTGCCAGCTCCCGGGTGGGGGCACCCTACAATGAGCAGTTCTTC.

Many counts were recorded for this clonotype. This chain connects TRBV3-1 to TRBJ2-5, with TRBD1 identical over 7 bases. V lost 6 bases and J lost 4; bases outside the gene matches: 2. The CDR3 is made up of 12 amino acids. Germline V gene lookup returns CDR1 LGHDT and CDR2 YNNKEL (reference sequence). The CDR3 DNA is TGTGCCAGCAGTCGGACAGGAGAGACCCAGTACTTC. It yields the protein CASSRTGETQYF.

Regarding this clonotype: The junction departs from germline at one end; a sequencing error may be responsible. The J gene is TRBJ1-3, the V gene TRBV7-2; 11 bases are a match to TRBD1. There are 19 residues in the CDR3. CDR1 SGHTA and CDR2 FQGNSA come from the germline V gene. The DNA for the CDR3 is TGTGCCTGCAGCTTAGCGCGTTGGGGACAGGGGGACTCTGGAAACACCATATATTTT. Protein product: CACSLARWGQGDSGNTIYF.